This T cell receptor (beta chain) emerged from a study of T cells after yellow fever vaccination. Study-level points and caveats: Post-booster samples contained most primary-vaccination clones (approximately 95% CD4, around 90% CD8).

Germline-derived CDR1 and CDR2 are SGHAT and FQNNGV. Trimming shortened V by 0 bases and J by 0 bases, and 7 bases separated the two germline ends. This CDR3 contains 15 residues. TCRdb called the 5' RACE reads again in MiXCR, with one record for every CDR3 protein. This repertoire shows roughly 240,000 distinct CDR3 sequences, roughly 6.2% found once; its top ten account for about 0.95%. In its sample, this clonotype was seen many times. Its specificity is not known. The chain couples TRBV11-2 to TRBJ2-3; possible D gene TRBD1, 5 bases. The sequence derives from a young man who received the YFV17D yellow fever vaccine. Sequenced here: CD4+ T cells sorted from PBMCs, sampled on the day of the yellow fever booster vaccination. CDR3 DNA sequence: TGTGCCAGCAGCTTAGAGGGGCGGAGCACAGATACGCAGTATTTT. This translates into CASSLEGRSTDTQYF. The full variable domain, in which reference TRBV11-2 and TRBJ2-3 provide the parts outside the CDR3, is EAGVAQSPRYKIIEKRQSVAFWCNPISGHATLYWYQQILGQGPKLLIQFQNNGVVDDSQLPKDRFSAERLKGVDSTLKIQPAKLEDSAVYLCASSLEGRSTDTQYFGPGTRLTVL.